These 3 T cell receptor beta chains came from one sample sequenced in a study of blood T cell repertoires in COVID-19. Sequencing was performed with immunoSEQ multiplex PCR; in TCRdb, only in-frame clones are kept and a portion is missing. The top ten clones hold 4.3% of a sample with approximately 130,000 clones, around 85% of them seen once. Sequenced input: peripheral blood. All receptors come from a human donor in a cohort sampled during active COVID-19.

The CDR3 DNA sequence: TGTGCCACCAGTGATTTTACCCTGTGCCATTACTTTTTACTCTACGAGCAGTACTTC. It specifies CATSDFTLCHYFLLYEQYF. This chain links TRBV24-1 with TRBJ2-7, with D hard to call. There are 19 residues in the CDR3. Trimming cost V 1 base and J 3 bases, with 24 bases left between them. Germline V CDR1 and CDR2: KGHDR, SFDVKD.

This sequence joins TRBV18 and TRBJ1-2; maybe TRBD1 (6 bases). The germline V and J ends were trimmed by 7 bases and 4 bases, with 22 bases remaining between them. This CDR3 is built from 16 residues. CDR1 and CDR2 from the germline V gene are KGHSH and LQKENI. The CDR3 sequence is CASFPLQGQGIYGYTF. In nucleotides, the CDR3 is TGTGCCAGCTTCCCATTACAGGGACAAGGGATCTATGGCTACACCTTC.

This rearrangement joins TRBV4-1 to TRBJ1-2; 10 nucleotides agree with TRBD1. The CDR3 is 17 amino acids. Unmatched junction bases numbered 15, after V lost 3 bases and J lost 8 bases. Germline loops: CDR1 MGHRA, CDR2 YSYEKL. CDR3 DNA sequence: TGCGCCAGCAGCCACCTGACAGGGGGCGGGGGGATTGCCGGCTACACCTTC. It yields the protein CASSHLTGGGGIAGYTF.